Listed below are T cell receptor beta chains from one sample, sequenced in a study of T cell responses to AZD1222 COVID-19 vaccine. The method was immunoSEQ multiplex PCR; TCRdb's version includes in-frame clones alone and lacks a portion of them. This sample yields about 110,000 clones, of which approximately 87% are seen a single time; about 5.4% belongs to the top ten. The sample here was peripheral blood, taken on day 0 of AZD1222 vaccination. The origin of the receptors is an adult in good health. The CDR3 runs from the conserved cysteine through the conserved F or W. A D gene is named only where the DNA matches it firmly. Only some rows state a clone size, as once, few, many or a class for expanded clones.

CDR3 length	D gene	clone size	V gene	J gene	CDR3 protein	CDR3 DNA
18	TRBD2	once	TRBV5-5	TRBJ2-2	CASSPLAGVYSGTGELFF	TGTGCCAGCAGCCCACTAGCGGGAGTCTACTCAGGCACCGGGGAGCTGTTTTTT
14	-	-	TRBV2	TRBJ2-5	CASKIENGGETQYF	TGTGCCAGCAAGATAGAGAATGGAGGAGAGACCCAGTACTTC
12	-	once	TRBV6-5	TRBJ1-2	CASRTGNYGYTF	TGTGCCAGCAGGACAGGCAACTATGGCTACACCTTC
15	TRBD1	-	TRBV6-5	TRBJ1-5	CASNPVGQGDQPQHF	TGTGCCAGCAATCCGGTAGGACAGGGAGATCAGCCCCAGCATTTT
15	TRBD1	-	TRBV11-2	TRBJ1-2	CASSSWDRANYGYTF	TGTGCCAGCAGCTCATGGGACAGAGCTAACTATGGCTACACCTTC
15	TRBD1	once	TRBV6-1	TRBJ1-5	CASSEPRTGVWPQHF	TGTGCCAGCAGTGAGCCCCGGACAGGGGTATGGCCCCAGCATTTT
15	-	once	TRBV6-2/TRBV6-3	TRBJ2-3	CASSYPDSGTDTQYF	TGTGCCAGCAGTTACCCCGACAGTGGCACAGATACGCAGTATTTT
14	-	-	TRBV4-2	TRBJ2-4	CASSSSGTADIQYF	TGTGCCAGCAGCTCTTCCGGGACTGCGGACATTCAGTACTTC
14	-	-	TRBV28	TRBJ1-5	CASSSRDTRGPQHF	TGTGCCAGCAGTTCGCGGGACACCCGAGGGCCCCAGCATTTT
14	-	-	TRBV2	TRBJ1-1	CASISGGQITEAFF	TGTGCCAGCATTTCCGGGGGGCAGATTACTGAAGCTTTCTTT
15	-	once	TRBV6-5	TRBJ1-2	CASSPGGGLNYGYTF	TGTGCCAGCAGCCCCGGGGGTGGGCTTAACTATGGCTACACCTTC
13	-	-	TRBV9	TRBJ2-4	CASSVEGRNIQYF	TGTGCCAGCAGCGTAGAAGGACGAAACATTCAGTACTTC
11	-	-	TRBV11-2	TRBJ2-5	CASSPLETQYF	TGTGCCAGCAGCCCCCTGGAGACCCAGTACTTC
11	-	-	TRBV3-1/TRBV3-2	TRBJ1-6	CASSQDSFLHF	TGTGCCAGCAGCCAAGATTCCTTCCTCCACTTT
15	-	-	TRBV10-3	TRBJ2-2	CAIRGGQANTGELFF	TGTGCCATCAGGGGGGGGCAGGCGAACACCGGGGAGCTGTTTTTT
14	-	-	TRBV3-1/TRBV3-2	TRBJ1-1	CASSQDYAYTEAFF	TGTGCCAGCAGCCAAGATTACGCGTACACTGAAGCTTTCTTT
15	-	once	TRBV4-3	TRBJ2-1	CASSRYRDPGYEQFF	TGCGCCAGCAGCCGGTACAGGGACCCGGGGTATGAGCAGTTCTTC
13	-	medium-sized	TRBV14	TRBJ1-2	CASSQGGSYGYTF	TGTGCCAGCAGCCAAGGGGGGAGTTATGGCTACACCTTC
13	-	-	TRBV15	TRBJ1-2	CATSKEDSHGYTF	TGTGCCACCAGCAAAGAAGACAGTCACGGCTACACCTTC
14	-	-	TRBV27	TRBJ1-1	CASSFWVGNTEAFF	TGTGCCAGCAGTTTTTGGGTTGGGAACACTGAAGCTTTCTTT
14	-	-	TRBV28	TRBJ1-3	CASSRALSGNTIYF	TGTGCCAGCAGCCGAGCCCTCTCTGGAAACACCATATATTTT
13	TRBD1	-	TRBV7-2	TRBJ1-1	CASSLTGRTEAFF	TGTGCCAGCAGCTTGACAGGGCGGACTGAAGCTTTCTTT
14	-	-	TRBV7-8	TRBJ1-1	CASSLLLAETEAFF	TGTGCCAGCAGCTTATTGCTTGCAGAGACTGAAGCTTTCTTT
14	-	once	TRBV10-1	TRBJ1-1	CASSESLGRAEAFF	TGCGCCAGCAGTGAGTCTTTGGGGAGGGCTGAAGCTTTCTTT
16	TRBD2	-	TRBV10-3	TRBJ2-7	CAISESLAGSTYEQYF	TGTGCCATCAGTGAGTCGTTAGCGGGATCAACCTACGAGCAGTACTTC
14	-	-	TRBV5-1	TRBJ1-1	CASSPGQSNTEAFF	TGCGCCAGCAGCCCGGGACAATCGAACACTGAAGCTTTCTTT
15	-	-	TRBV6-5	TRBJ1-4	CASSHRSATNEKLFF	TGTGCCAGCAGTCACAGGAGTGCAACTAATGAAAAACTGTTTTTT
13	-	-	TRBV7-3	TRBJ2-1	CASSARVSNEQFF	TGTGCCAGCAGCGCTCGGGTTTCCAATGAGCAGTTCTTC
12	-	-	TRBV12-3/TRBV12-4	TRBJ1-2	CASRNEASGYTF	TGTGCCAGCAGGAATGAGGCGAGTGGCTACACCTTC
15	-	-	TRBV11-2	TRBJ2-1	CASSFLQGSYNEQFF	TGTGCCAGCAGCTTCCTCCAGGGGTCCTACAATGAGCAGTTCTTC
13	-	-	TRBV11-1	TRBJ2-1	CASSFDLYNEQFF	TGTGCCAGCAGCTTCGACCTCTACAATGAGCAGTTCTTC
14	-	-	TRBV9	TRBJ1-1	CASSPPHTNTEAFF	TGTGCCAGCAGCCCCCCCCACACGAACACTGAAGCTTTCTTT
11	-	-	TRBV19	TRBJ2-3	CASRRGDTQYF	TGTGCCAGCCGGAGGGGGGATACGCAGTATTTT
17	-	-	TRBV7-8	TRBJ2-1	CASSLEGRFSSYNEQFF	TGTGCCAGCAGCTTGGAAGGCAGGTTCTCCTCCTACAATGAGCAGTTCTTC
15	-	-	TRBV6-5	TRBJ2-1	CASSIRQVSYNEQFF	TGTGCCAGCAGTATACGACAGGTCTCCTACAATGAGCAGTTCTTC
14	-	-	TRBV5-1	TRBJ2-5	CASSLQGVGETQYF	TGCGCCAGCAGCTTACAGGGAGTAGGAGAGACCCAGTACTTC
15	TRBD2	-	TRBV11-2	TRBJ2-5	CASSSLAAYQETQYF	TGTGCCAGCAGCTCACTAGCGGCGTACCAAGAGACCCAGTACTTC
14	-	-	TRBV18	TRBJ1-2	CASSPPRRDYGYTF	TGTGCCAGCTCACCCCCACGGAGGGACTATGGCTACACCTTC
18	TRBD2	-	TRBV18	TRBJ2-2	CASSRTTSGSSHTGELFF	TGTGCCAGCTCACGAACGACTAGCGGGAGTAGTCACACCGGGGAGCTGTTTTTT
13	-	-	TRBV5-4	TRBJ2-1	CASSPGTGNEQFF	TGTGCCAGCAGCCCCGGGACGGGGAATGAGCAGTTCTTC
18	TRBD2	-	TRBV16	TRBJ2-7	CASSQSERLAGAGYEQYF	TGTGCCAGCAGCCAATCGGAGAGACTAGCGGGAGCGGGCTACGAGCAGTACTTC
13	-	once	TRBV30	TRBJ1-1	CAWSVSLNTEAFF	TGTGCCTGGAGTGTATCTTTGAACACTGAAGCTTTCTTT
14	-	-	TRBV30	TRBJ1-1	CAWSVGQENTEAFF	TGTGCCTGGAGTGTGGGGCAGGAGAACACTGAAGCTTTCTTT
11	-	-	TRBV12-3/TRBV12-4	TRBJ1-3	CASSRGNTIYF	TGTGCCAGCAGTCGTGGAAACACCATATATTTT
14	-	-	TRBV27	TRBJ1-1	CASSLWVGDGEAFF	TGTGCCAGCAGTTTATGGGTGGGGGACGGTGAAGCTTTCTTT
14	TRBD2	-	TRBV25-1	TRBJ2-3	CASRDTSGSDTQYF	TGTGCCAGCAGGGATACTAGCGGGAGTGATACGCAGTATTTT
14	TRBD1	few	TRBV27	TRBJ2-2	CASRIGQAVGELFF	TGTGCCAGCAGAATCGGACAGGCGGTCGGGGAGCTGTTTTTT
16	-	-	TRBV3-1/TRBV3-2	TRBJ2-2	CASSQFSGSNTGELFF	TGTGCCAGCAGCCAATTTAGCGGTTCTAACACCGGGGAGCTGTTTTTT
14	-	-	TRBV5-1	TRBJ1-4	CASSYKTGPEKLFF	TGCGCCAGCAGCTATAAAACAGGGCCCGAAAAACTGTTTTTT
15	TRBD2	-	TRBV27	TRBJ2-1	CASSTGTSGINEQFF	TGTGCCAGCAGTACCGGGACTAGCGGAATCAATGAGCAGTTCTTC
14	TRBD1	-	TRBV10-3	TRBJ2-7	CAIMGQGGWYEQYF	TGTGCCATCATGGGACAGGGGGGATGGTACGAGCAGTACTTC
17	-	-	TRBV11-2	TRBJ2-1	CASSLGASGTGTTEQFF	TGTGCCAGCAGCTTAGGCGCCTCCGGGACGGGGACGACAGAGCAGTTCTTC
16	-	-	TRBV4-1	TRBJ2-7	CASSQETGRYSYEQYF	TGCGCCAGCAGCCAAGAGACAGGGAGGTATAGCTACGAGCAGTACTTC
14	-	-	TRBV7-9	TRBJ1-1	CASSLEGSNTEAFF	TGTGCCAGCAGCTTAGAGGGGTCGAACACTGAAGCTTTCTTT
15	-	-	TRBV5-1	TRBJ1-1	CASSLRAGLNTEAFF	TGCGCCAGCAGCTTGAGGGCAGGTCTGAACACTGAAGCTTTCTTT
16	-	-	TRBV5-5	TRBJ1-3	CASSLAGLLPGNTIYF	TGTGCCAGCAGCTTAGCGGGTTTGCTCCCTGGAAACACCATATATTTT
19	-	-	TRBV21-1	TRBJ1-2	CASSKAPFPRDSPNYGYTF	TGTGCCAGCAGCAAAGCCCCCTTCCCCCGGGACAGCCCTAACTATGGCTACACCTTC
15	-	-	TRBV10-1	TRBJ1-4	CASTPGQPNNEKLFF	TGCGCCAGCACCCCTGGACAGCCCAATAATGAAAAACTGTTTTTT